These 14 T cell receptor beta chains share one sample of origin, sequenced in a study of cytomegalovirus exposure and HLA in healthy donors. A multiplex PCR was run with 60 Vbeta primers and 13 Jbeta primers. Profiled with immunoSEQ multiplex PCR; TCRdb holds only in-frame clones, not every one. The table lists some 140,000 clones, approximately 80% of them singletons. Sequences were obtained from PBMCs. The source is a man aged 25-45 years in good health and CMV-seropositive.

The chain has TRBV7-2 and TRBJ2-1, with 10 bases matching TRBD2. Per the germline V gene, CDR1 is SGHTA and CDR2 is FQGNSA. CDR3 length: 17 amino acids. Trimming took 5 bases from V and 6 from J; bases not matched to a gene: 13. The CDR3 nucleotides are TGTGCCAGCAGCCTAGGCCTAGGGAGCGGGAGGGCCAATGAGCAGTTCTTC. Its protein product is CASSLGLGSGRANEQFF.

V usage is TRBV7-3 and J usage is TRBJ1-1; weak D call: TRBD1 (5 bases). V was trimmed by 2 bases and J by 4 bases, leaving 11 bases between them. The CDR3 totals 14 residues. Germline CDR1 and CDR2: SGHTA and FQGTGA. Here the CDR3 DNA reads TGTGCCAGCAGCTTATGGGGGGATAGCACTGAAGCTTTCTTT. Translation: CASSLWGDSTEAFF.

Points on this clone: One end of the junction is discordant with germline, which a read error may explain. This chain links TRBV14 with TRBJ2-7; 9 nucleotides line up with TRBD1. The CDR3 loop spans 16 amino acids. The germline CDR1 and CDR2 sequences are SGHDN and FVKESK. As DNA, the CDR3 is TGTGCCAGCAGCCAAGACTCCGGGACAGGGATGCACGAGCAGTGCTTC. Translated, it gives CASSQDSGTGMHEQCF.

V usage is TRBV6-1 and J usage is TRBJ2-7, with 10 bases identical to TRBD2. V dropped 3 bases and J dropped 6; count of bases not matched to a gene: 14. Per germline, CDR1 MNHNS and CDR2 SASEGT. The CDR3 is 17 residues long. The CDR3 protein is CASSESSGRGKVSEQYF. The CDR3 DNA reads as TGTGCCAGCAGTGAGTCGAGCGGGAGGGGTAAGGTCTCCGAGCAGTACTTC.

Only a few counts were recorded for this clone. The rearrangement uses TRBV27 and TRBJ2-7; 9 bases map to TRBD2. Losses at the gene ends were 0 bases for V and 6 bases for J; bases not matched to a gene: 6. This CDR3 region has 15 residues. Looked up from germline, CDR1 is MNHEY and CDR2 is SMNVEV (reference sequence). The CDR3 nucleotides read TGTGCCAGCAGTTTATCATCTAGCGGGAAGGCCGAGCAGTACTTC. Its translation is CASSLSSSGKAEQYF.

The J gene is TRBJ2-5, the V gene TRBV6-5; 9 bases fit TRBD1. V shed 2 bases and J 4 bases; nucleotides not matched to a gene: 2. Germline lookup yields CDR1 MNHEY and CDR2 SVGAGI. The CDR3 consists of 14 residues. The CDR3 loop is CASSYTGGAETQYF. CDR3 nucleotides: TGTGCCAGCAGTTACACAGGGGGCGCAGAGACCCAGTACTTC.

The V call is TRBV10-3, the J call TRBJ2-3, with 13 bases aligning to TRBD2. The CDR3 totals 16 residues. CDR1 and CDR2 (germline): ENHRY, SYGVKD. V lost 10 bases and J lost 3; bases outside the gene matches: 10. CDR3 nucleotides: TGTGCCACAGGACTAGCGGGAGCTTCCGGGACAGATACGCAGTATTTT. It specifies CATGLAGASGTDTQYF.

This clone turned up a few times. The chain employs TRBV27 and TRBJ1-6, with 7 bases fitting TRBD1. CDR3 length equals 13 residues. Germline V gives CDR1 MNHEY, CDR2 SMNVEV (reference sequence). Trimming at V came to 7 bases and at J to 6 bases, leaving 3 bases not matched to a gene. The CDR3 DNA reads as TGTGCCAGCACCAGGGACAGTAATTCACCCCTCCACTTT. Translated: CASTRDSNSPLHF.

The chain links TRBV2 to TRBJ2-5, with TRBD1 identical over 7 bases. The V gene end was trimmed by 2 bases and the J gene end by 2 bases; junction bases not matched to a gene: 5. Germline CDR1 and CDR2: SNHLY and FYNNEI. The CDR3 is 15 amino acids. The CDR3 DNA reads TGTGCCAGCAGTGAACGACAGGGTCGGCAAGAGACCCAGTACTTC. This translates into CASSERQGRQETQYF.

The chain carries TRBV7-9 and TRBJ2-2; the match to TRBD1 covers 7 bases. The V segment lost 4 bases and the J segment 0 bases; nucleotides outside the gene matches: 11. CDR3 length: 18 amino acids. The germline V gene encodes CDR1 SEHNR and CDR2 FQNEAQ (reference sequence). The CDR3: CASSSTGTAESNTGELFF. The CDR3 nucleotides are TGTGCCAGCAGCTCAACCGGGACAGCCGAATCGAACACCGGGGAGCTGTTTTTT.

Here the CDR3 reads CASTGGVLSYEQYF. DNA for the CDR3: TGTGCCTCAACAGGGGGCGTATTATCCTACGAGCAGTACTTC. The chain couples TRBV10-3 to TRBJ2-7; 9 nucleotides match TRBD1. The trim removed 11 bases at V and 1 base at J, leaving 9 bases unmatched. The CDR3 is made up of 14 amino acids. CDR1 and CDR2 from the germline V gene are ENHRY and SYGVKD.

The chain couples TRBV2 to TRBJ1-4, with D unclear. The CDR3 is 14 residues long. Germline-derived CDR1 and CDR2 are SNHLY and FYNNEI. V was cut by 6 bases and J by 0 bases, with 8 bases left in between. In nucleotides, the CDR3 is TGTGCCAGCAGGCGAAGCCCAACTAATGAAAAACTGTTTTTT. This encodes CASRRSPTNEKLFF.

The CDR3: CASSYLGQGVGEKLFF. The CDR3 DNA reads as TGTGCCAGCAGCTACCTAGGACAGGGTGTGGGGGAAAAACTGTTTTTT. V is TRBV7-2 and J is TRBJ1-4; 8 bases agree with TRBD1. The germline V gene encodes CDR1 SGHTA and CDR2 FQGNSA. Trimming at V came to 4 bases and at J to 8 bases, leaving 12 bases not matched to a gene. The CDR3 spans 16 residues.

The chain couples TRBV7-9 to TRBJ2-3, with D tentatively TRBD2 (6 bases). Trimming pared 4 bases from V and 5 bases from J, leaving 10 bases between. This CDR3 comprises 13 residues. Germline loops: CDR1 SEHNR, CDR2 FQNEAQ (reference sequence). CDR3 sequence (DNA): TGTGCCAGCAGCTCCCCGGGGGAAGATACGCAGTATTTT. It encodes CASSSPGEDTQYF. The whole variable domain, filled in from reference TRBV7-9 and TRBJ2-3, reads DTGVSQNPRHKITKRGQNVTFRCDPISEHNRLYWYRQTLGQGPEFLTYFQNEAQLEKSRLLSDRFSAERPKGSFSTLEIQRTEQGDSAMYLCASSSPGEDTQYFGPGTRLTVL.